A selection of T cell receptor beta chains follows, all from one sample in a study of breast tumors, draining lymph nodes, adjacent tissues. TCRdb re-called the multiplex PCR reads with MiXCR, one entry per CDR3 protein. The sample lists about 130,000 distinct CDR3 sequences, 21% occurring once. Sequencing input: axillary lymph node tissue. The receptors originated from a female donor with breast cancer. Some clones in this sample may be carry-over from other donors' samples. The CDR3 runs from the conserved cysteine through the conserved F or W. The D gene is left open where the match is weak. Clone size is not always given. Where it is, it says once, few, many or a class for expanded clones.

J: TRBJ2-1
length: 11
V: TRBV12-3/TRBV12-4
D: .
size: many
CDR3: CASSLLGEQFF
DNA: TGTGCCAGCAGTTTATTAGGTGAGCAGTTCTTC

J: TRBJ2-5
length: 15
V: TRBV6-1
D: TRBD1
size: many
CDR3: CASTTGGGYQETQYF
DNA: TGTGCCAGCACCACAGGGGGCGGATACCAAGAGACCCAGTACTTC

J: TRBJ1-2
length: 16
V: TRBV4-1
D: .
size: many
CDR3: CASSQEVPGFNYGYTF
DNA: TGCGCCAGCAGCCAAGAAGTCCCGGGATTTAATTATGGCTACACCTTC

J: TRBJ2-5
length: 17
V: TRBV25-1
D: TRBD2
size: many
CDR3: CASSERASGRAQETQYF
DNA: TGTGCCAGCAGTGAACGTGCTAGCGGGAGGGCCCAGGAGACCCAGTACTTC

J: TRBJ2-1
length: 16
V: TRBV5-1
D: TRBD1
size: many
CDR3: CASSLALDRGPDEQFF
DNA: TGCGCCAGCAGCTTGGCCCTGGACAGGGGGCCCGATGAGCAGTTCTTC

J: TRBJ2-3
length: 16
V: TRBV5-1
D: TRBD2
size: once
CDR3: CASSLETSGMADTQYF
DNA: TGCGCCAGCAGCTTGGAGACTAGCGGGATGGCAGATACGCAGTATTTT

J: TRBJ2-1
length: 17
V: TRBV24-1
D: TRBD1
size: many
CDR3: CATSDRDRGNYYNEQFF
DNA: TGTGCCACCAGTGACAGAGACAGGGGGAACTATTACAATGAGCAGTTCTTC

J: TRBJ1-5
length: 15
V: TRBV20-1
D: TRBD1
size: many
CDR3: CSARHLRDSHQPQHF
DNA: TGCAGTGCTAGACACCTCCGGGACAGCCATCAGCCCCAGCATTTT

J: TRBJ2-1
length: 15
V: TRBV4-1
D: .
size: many
CDR3: CASSQPGLGYNEQFF
DNA: TGCGCCAGCAGCCAGCCGGGACTGGGGTACAATGAGCAGTTCTTC

J: TRBJ1-4
length: 13
V: TRBV27
D: .
size: .
CDR3: CASRWTTNAKLFF
DNA: TGTGCCAGCAGATGGACAACTAATGCAAAACTGTTTTTT

J: TRBJ1-4
length: 14
V: TRBV24-1
D: .
size: many
CDR3: CATSDGQINEKLFF
DNA: TGTGCCACCAGTGATGGACAGATTAATGAAAAACTGTTTTTT

J: TRBJ1-5
length: 15
V: TRBV6-1
D: .
size: .
CDR3: CASSDRGRGFQPQHF
DNA: TGTGCCAGCAGTGACCGGGGCAGGGGTTTTCAGCCCCAGCATTTT

J: TRBJ2-7
length: 12
V: TRBV30
D: .
size: many
CDR3: CAWSVFGYEQYF
DNA: TGTGCCTGGAGTGTTTTTGGGTACGAGCAGTACTTC

J: TRBJ2-6
length: 14
V: TRBV6-5
D: .
size: many
CDR3: CASSLGAGANVLTF
DNA: TGTGCCAGCAGTTTGGGGGCTGGGGCCAACGTCCTGACTTTC

J: TRBJ2-7
length: 17
V: TRBV20-1
D: .
size: once
CDR3: CSARAAGVSGWAYGQYF
DNA: TGCAGTGCTAGAGCTGCAGGTGTCAGCGGTTGGGCCTACGGGCAGTACTTC

J: TRBJ1-5
length: 13
V: TRBV30
D: TRBD1
size: few
CDR3: CAWGTGGSRPQHF
DNA: TGTGCCTGGGGGACAGGAGGCTCCCGGCCCCAGCATTTT

J: TRBJ2-4
length: 12
V: TRBV20-1
D: TRBD2
size: few
CDR3: CSAGRELNIQYF
DNA: TGCAGTGCTGGGCGGGAGTTAAACATTCAGTACTTC

J: TRBJ1-2
length: 14
V: TRBV5-5
D: .
size: many
CDR3: CASSLQGNNYGYTF
DNA: TGTGCCAGCAGCTTGCAGGGTAACAACTATGGCTACACCTTC

J: TRBJ2-2
length: 15
V: TRBV7-2
D: .
size: many
CDR3: CASSYTEVLPGELFF
DNA: TGTGCCAGCAGTTACACCGAGGTGCTCCCCGGGGAGCTGTTTTTT

J: TRBJ2-2
length: 12
V: TRBV4-1
D: .
size: many
CDR3: CASSRNTGELFF
DNA: TGCGCCAGCAGCCGAAACACCGGGGAGCTGTTTTTT

J: TRBJ2-2
length: 17
V: TRBV3-1
D: .
size: many
CDR3: CASSQEGRLVATGELFF
DNA: TGTGCCAGCAGCCAAGAAGGGAGGCTCGTAGCCACCGGGGAGCTGTTTTTT

J: TRBJ2-5
length: 13
V: TRBV12-3/TRBV12-4
D: .
size: many
CDR3: CASSLDSQETQYF
DNA: TGTGCCAGCAGTTTGGACAGCCAAGAGACCCAGTACTTC

J: TRBJ1-2
length: 16
V: TRBV28
D: .
size: few
CDR3: CASSFISRGFGYGYTF
DNA: TGTGCCAGCAGTTTCATCTCACGAGGATTCGGCTATGGCTACACCTTC

J: TRBJ2-3
length: 18
V: TRBV7-9
D: .
size: many
CDR3: CASSDLSGTLLSTDTQYF
DNA: TGTGCCAGCAGCGACCTCAGCGGGACACTCCTTAGCACAGATACGCAGTATTTT

J: TRBJ2-1
length: 15
V: TRBV7-3
D: TRBD2
size: many
CDR3: CASSSGLAGGVEQFF
DNA: TGTGCCAGCAGCTCGGGACTAGCGGGAGGGGTTGAGCAGTTCTTC

J: TRBJ2-5
length: 11
V: TRBV12-3/TRBV12-4
D: .
size: many
CDR3: CASSPSETQYF
DNA: TGTGCCAGCAGTCCGTCCGAGACCCAGTACTTC

J: TRBJ2-7
length: 13
V: TRBV6-5
D: TRBD2
size: many
CDR3: CASRSLAGGEQYF
DNA: TGTGCCAGCAGATCACTAGCGGGAGGCGAGCAGTACTTC

J: TRBJ1-2
length: 15
V: TRBV4-2
D: .
size: many
CDR3: CASSQDLRGGYGYTF
DNA: TGTGCCAGCAGCCAAGATCTGCGGGGTGGCTATGGCTACACCTTC

J: TRBJ1-5
length: 12
V: TRBV28
D: .
size: few
CDR3: CASTVGGQPQHF
DNA: TGTGCCAGCACCGTGGGTGGTCAGCCCCAGCATTTT

J: TRBJ2-7
length: 12
V: TRBV6-1
D: .
size: many
CDR3: CASGGLRDEQYF
DNA: TGTGCCAGCGGAGGGCTAAGGGACGAGCAGTACTTC

J: TRBJ1-2
length: 14
V: TRBV12-3/TRBV12-4
D: .
size: few
CDR3: CASSPYTGSYGYTF
DNA: TGTGCCAGCAGTCCGTATACAGGGTCCTATGGCTACACCTTC